Presented here are 29 T cell receptor beta chains from one specimen sequenced in a study of blood T cells in healthy people across ages. Together with a sample-barcoded 5' primer, a J-beta primer mix was included in a second PCR lasting roughly 6 to 12 cycles. A single record per CDR3 protein comes from TCRdb applying MiXCR to the 5' RACE reads. The sample contains under 800,000 distinct CDR3 sequences, roughly 43% of which appear only once. The sample comprised blood. These receptors came from a woman in her sixties or seventies in good health.

The chain employs TRBV6-2 or TRBV6-3 and TRBJ2-3; D perhaps matches TRBD1 (5 bases). This CDR3 comprises 14 residues. V lost 2 bases, J lost 2 bases, and 8 bases lay in between. CDR1 and CDR2 (germline): MNHEY, SVGEGT. For the CDR3, the DNA is TGTGCCAGCAGTTACCAGGGCCCCACAGATACGCAGTATTTT. The encoded protein is CASSYQGPTDTQYF.

The V gene is TRBV6-1, the J gene TRBJ1-2; D is perhaps TRBD1 (6 bases). The germline gives CDR1 MNHNS, CDR2 SASEGT. The CDR3 runs 12 residues. Trimming removed 3 bases at V and 5 bases at J, with 7 bases between. CDR3 region: CASSDGQYGYTF. In nucleotides, the CDR3 is TGTGCCAGCAGTGATGGACAGTATGGCTACACCTTC.

This clonotype was detected a few times. The genes are TRBV24-1 and TRBJ2-7; TRBD1 is a possible D gene (6 bases). This CDR3 region has 13 residues. CDR1 and CDR2 from the germline V gene are KGHDR and SFDVKD. V lost 11 bases, J lost 4 bases, and 17 bases lay in between. For the CDR3, the DNA is TGTGCCAACGGACCCGGGACAACATACGAGCAGTACTTC. Translated: CANGPGTTYEQYF.

This clonotype appeared a few times. CDR3 residues: CASSPQLAGTHSGANVLTF. The DNA for the CDR3 is TGTGCCAGCAGCCCCCAACTAGCGGGGACCCACTCTGGGGCCAACGTCCTGACTTTC. The chain has TRBV7-6 and TRBJ2-6; 10 bases agree with TRBD2. V gave up 5 bases and J gave up 0 bases; unmatched junction bases: 10. The CDR3 loop spans 19 amino acids. The germline V gene encodes CDR1 SGHVS and CDR2 FNYEAQ. The full variable domain, with the rest looked up from reference TRBV7-6 and TRBJ2-6, is GAGVSQSPRYKVTKRGQDVALRCDPISGHVSLYWYRQALGQGPEFLTYFNYEAQQDKSGLPNDRFSAERPEGSISTLTIQRTEQRDSAMYRCASSPQLAGTHSGANVLTFGAGSRLTVL.

For the CDR3, the DNA is TGTGCCAGCAGCGGGGTCACCCCGAACACTGAAGCTTTCTTT. This encodes CASSGVTPNTEAFF. The rearrangement joins TRBV12-3 or TRBV12-4 to TRBJ1-1; D gene ambiguous. The CDR3 is 14 residues long. V lost 6 bases and J 1 base, leaving 12 bases between the germline ends.

V usage is TRBV4-3 and J usage is TRBJ2-5; no definite D call. The V gene lost 0 bases and the J gene lost 4 bases, with 12 bases spanning the gap. There are 15 residues in the CDR3. Germline CDR1 LGHNA, CDR2 YSLEER. This CDR3 reads CASSQDGSRGETQYF. In DNA form, the CDR3 reads TGCGCCAGCAGCCAAGACGGCTCACGCGGAGAGACCCAGTACTTC.

There are many counts of this clonotype. V and J are TRBV3-1 and TRBJ2-5; D is undetermined. V lost 4 bases and J 2 bases, leaving 11 bases between the germline ends. Germline V CDR1 and CDR2: LGHDT, YNNKEL (reference sequence). This CDR3 is 14 amino acids long. The CDR3 here is CASSPRSGQETQYF. The CDR3 coding sequence is TGTGCCAGCAGCCCTCGTTCGGGTCAAGAGACCCAGTACTTC.

The chain employs TRBV7-9 and TRBJ2-7; the match to TRBD2 covers 13 bases. From germline, CDR1 is SEHNR and CDR2 FQNEAQ (reference sequence). After removal of 5 bases from V and 2 bases from J, the junction contained 15 bases not matched to a gene. The CDR3 runs to 19 residues. CDR3 in amino acids: CASSPPGLAGSAAPYEQYF. As DNA, the CDR3 is TGTGCCAGCAGCCCTCCGGGACTAGCGGGATCCGCTGCGCCCTACGAGCAGTACTTC.

Turning to this clonotype: Given a much more abundant clone one base away, this may be a read error. In DNA form, the CDR3 reads TGCAGTTTTTCCGGGACAGACCCCTACGGGCAGTACTTC. Its translation is CSFSGTDPYGQYF. J is TRBJ2-5 and V is TRBV29-1; TRBD1 matches at 7 bases. In germline, CDR1 is SQVTM, CDR2 ANQGSEA. The CDR3 length is 13 residues.

This clonotype was counted a single time. This sequence joins TRBV20-1 and TRBJ2-5; TRBD1 aligns across 8 bases. Germline CDR1 is DFQATT and CDR2 is SNEGSKA (reference sequence). V gave up 0 bases and J gave up 11 bases; unmatched junction bases: 14. This CDR3 comprises 15 residues. CDR3 protein: CSARDSGTGAPSQYF. The CDR3 DNA reads TGCAGTGCTAGAGATTCGGGGACAGGAGCGCCTTCGCAGTACTTC.

This chain connects TRBV5-1 to TRBJ2-7; the D gene is possibly TRBD1 (5 bases). V dropped 0 bases and J dropped 0 bases, with 16 bases sitting between them. The CDR3 has 17 amino acids. Germline loops: CDR1 SGHRS, CDR2 YFSETQ. CDR3 amino acids: CASSLAFGAPISYEQYF. The CDR3 DNA reads TGCGCCAGCAGCTTGGCCTTTGGGGCGCCAATCTCCTACGAGCAGTACTTC.

The chain links TRBV15 to TRBJ2-6, with D perhaps TRBD1 (6 bases). Germline V gene lookup returns CDR1 LNHNV and CDR2 YYDKDF (reference sequence). Trimming took off 3 bases at V and 1 base at J, with 10 bases between the two ends. The CDR3 contains 16 residues. CDR3 in amino acids: CATSSYTGSGANVLTF. The CDR3 nucleotides read TGTGCCACCAGCAGTTATACAGGGTCTGGGGCCAACGTCCTGACTTTC.

V usage is TRBV6-2 or TRBV6-3 and J usage is TRBJ1-1; 7 bases agree with TRBD1. In germline, CDR1 is MNHEY, CDR2 SVGEGT. Trimming removed 5 bases from V and 2 bases from J; junction bases left unmatched: 11. The CDR3 has 16 amino acids. The CDR3 DNA reads as TGTGCCAGCAGTCCGCACCCGGGACAGCTAAACACTGAAGCTTTCTTT. It yields the protein CASSPHPGQLNTEAFF.

V gene TRBV2 combines with J gene TRBJ2-5, with TRBD1 matching 8 bases. V lost 6 bases to trimming and J lost 1 base; unmatched junction nucleotides: 4. The CDR3 consists of 14 residues. Per germline, CDR1 SNHLY and CDR2 FYNNEI. CDR3 amino acids: CASRTQGAQETQYF. The DNA for the CDR3 is TGTGCCAGCAGAACCCAGGGGGCCCAAGAGACCCAGTACTTC.

The chain has TRBV27 and TRBJ1-1, with 7 bases aligning to TRBD1. This CDR3 contains 15 residues. CDR1 is MNHEY and CDR2 is SMNVEV in the germline V gene (reference sequence). J gave up 1 base and V 0 bases, and 2 bases lay outside the gene matches. CDR3 nucleotide sequence: TGTGCCAGCAGTTTATCTTGGACAGGGAACACTGAAGCTTTCTTT. This encodes CASSLSWTGNTEAFF.

This clonotype was picked up a small number of times. The chain joins TRBV20-1 to TRBJ2-1, with D perhaps assigned TRBD1 or TRBD2 (5 bases each). V lost 7 bases and J 7 bases, leaving 11 bases between the germline ends. The CDR3 consists of 11 residues. Germline CDR1 and CDR2: DFQATT and SNEGSKA (reference sequence). The CDR3 here is CSVFRENEQFF. Here the CDR3 DNA reads TGCAGTGTGTTCAGGGAGAATGAGCAGTTCTTC.

This clonotype showed up many times. Here the CDR3 DNA reads TGTGCCAGCTCAGCGGGCTCCTACAATGAGCAGTTCTTC. It translates to CASSAGSYNEQFF. V usage is TRBV7-3 and J usage is TRBJ2-1, with D possibly being TRBD2 (6 bases). V dropped 8 bases and J dropped 0 bases, with 8 bases sitting between them. Germline values: CDR1 SGHTA, CDR2 FQGTGA. The CDR3 covers 13 residues.

This sequence joins TRBV7-8 and TRBJ2-3, with TRBD2 matching over 13 bases. The CDR3 consists of 15 residues. Germline values: CDR1 SGHVS, CDR2 FQNEAQ. With V trimmed by 4 bases and J by 14 bases, 12 bases remained unmatched. In DNA, the CDR3 is TGTGCCAGCAGCTCATCGACTAGCGGGGGGCCTATTAGGTATTTT. Its protein product is CASSSSTSGGPIRYF.

This clonotype was counted a few times. This chain uses TRBV9 with TRBJ2-1; possibly TRBD1 for D (6 bases). Deletions cut 1 base from V and 9 bases from J, with 11 bases between. The CDR3 runs to 13 residues. The V gene's germline CDR1 is SGDLS and CDR2 YYNGEE. The CDR3 bases are TGTGCCAGCAGCGTAACAGGGATTGGTGAGCAGTTCTTC. Translated: CASSVTGIGEQFF.

The chain joins TRBV7-2 to TRBJ1-5; 8 bases align to TRBD1. Trimming took 3 bases from V and 2 from J; bases not matched to a gene: 6. CDR3 length: 16 amino acids. Germline loops: CDR1 SGHTA, CDR2 FQGNSA. CDR3 DNA sequence: TGTGCCAGCAGCTTGGAGAAGACAGGGGGCAATCAGCCCCAGCATTTT. The encoded protein is CASSLEKTGGNQPQHF.

This clonotype was seen more than once but under ten times. The rearrangement joins TRBV13 to TRBJ2-7, with D possibly matching TRBD2 (6 bases). The V and J ends lost 5 bases and 2 bases respectively, with 16 bases between them. Germline lookup yields CDR1 PRHDT and CDR2 FYEKMQ (reference sequence). There are 15 residues in the CDR3. The CDR3 bases are TGTGCCAGCAGCCTGGCGGACGGCGGGGCCTACGAGCAGTACTTC. Amino acid sequence: CASSLADGGAYEQYF. Looking up the rest from reference TRBV13 and TRBJ2-7 gives the full variable domain: AAGVIQSPRHLIKEKRETATLKCYPIPRHDTVYWYQQGPGQDPQFLISFYEKMQSDKGSIPDRFSAQQFSDYHSELNMSSLELGDSALYFCASSLADGGAYEQYFGPGTRLTVT.

The chain combines TRBV11-2 with TRBJ2-4, with 7 bases lining up with TRBD2. CDR3 length equals 17 residues. In germline, CDR1 is SGHAT, CDR2 FQNNGV. V shed 5 bases, J shed 13 bases, and the junction held 23 bases outside the gene matches. The CDR3 here is CASSRTRTGEPKYDQYF. The DNA of the CDR3 is TGTGCCAGCAGCAGGACTAGAACGGGAGAGCCTAAGTACGACCAGTACTTC.

The chain joins TRBV20-1 to TRBJ2-5; D assignment may be TRBD1 or TRBD2 (5 bases each). CDR3 size: 13 residues. Trimming stripped 7 bases from V and 0 bases from J, with 12 bases between. CDR1 and CDR2 from the germline V gene are DFQATT and SNEGSKA (reference sequence). CDR3 sequence reads: CSGSRGHQETQYF. DNA of the CDR3: TGCAGTGGAAGCCGGGGCCACCAAGAGACCCAGTACTTC.

This clonotype has just one count. The V gene is TRBV12-3 or TRBV12-4, the J gene TRBJ2-5; 8 positions agree with TRBD2. The CDR3 contains 16 residues. The V gene end was trimmed by 5 bases and the J gene end by 5 bases; junction bases not matched to a gene: 13. CDR3 residues: CASSRKSGGVLETQYF. DNA for the CDR3: TGTGCCAGCAGTCGCAAGAGCGGGGGTGTATTGGAGACCCAGTACTTC.

The chain is built from TRBV10-1 and TRBJ2-1, with 8 bases aligning to TRBD1. V was pared by 7 bases and J by 7 bases, with 12 bases of the junction left unmatched. Germline CDR1 and CDR2: WNHNN and SYGVQD (reference sequence). CDR3 length: 15 amino acids. CDR3 sequence: CASTPNAGGLNEQFF. The CDR3 nucleotides read TGCGCCAGCACCCCAAACGCAGGGGGCTTGAATGAGCAGTTCTTC.

The chain has TRBV2 and TRBJ2-5, with D perhaps TRBD2 (5 bases). The germline V gene encodes CDR1 SNHLY and CDR2 FYNNEI. The CDR3 sequence is 14 residues long. V shed 0 bases and J shed 7 bases, with 12 bases lying between them. CDR3 sequence (DNA): TGTGCCAGCAGTGAAGCTCTCGGGATACGGACCCAGTACTTC. Amino acids: CASSEALGIRTQYF.

This clonotype appeared many times. The chain recombines TRBV2 with TRBJ2-7, with D perhaps given as TRBD1 or TRBD2 (5 bases each). CDR1 and CDR2 (germline): SNHLY, FYNNEI. This CDR3 is 13 amino acids long. V was shortened by 5 bases and J by 2 bases, with 10 bases between the two germline ends. Here the CDR3 reads CASSLGPPYEQYF. In nucleotides, the CDR3 is TGTGCCAGCAGTCTGGGACCTCCCTACGAGCAGTACTTC.

The CDR3 sequence is CASSLDSGYNEQYF. For the CDR3, the DNA is TGTGCCAGCAGCTTGGATTCCGGGTACAATGAGCAGTACTTC. The chain combines TRBV5-5 with TRBJ2-7, with D hard to call. The V gene lost 0 bases and the J gene lost 7 bases, with 14 bases spanning the gap. The CDR3 has 14 residues. Germline lookup yields CDR1 SGHKS and CDR2 YYEKEE (reference sequence).

The V gene is TRBV7-2, the J gene TRBJ1-2; 7 nucleotides agree with TRBD1. The CDR3 runs to 15 residues. V shed 5 bases and J 4 bases; nucleotides not matched to a gene: 10. Germline V CDR1 and CDR2: SGHTA, FQGNSA. In nucleotides, the CDR3 is TGTGCCAGCAGCCCTAGACAGGGTGGGATCTATGGCTACACCTTC. Translating it yields CASSPRQGGIYGYTF.